Listed here are 21 T cell receptor beta chains from one sample, sequenced in a study of T cell responses to AZD1222 COVID-19 vaccine. Produced via immunoSEQ multiplex PCR; TCRdb's table is partial and in-frame only. This table has 200,000 or so clones, roughly 93% appearing once. The starting material was peripheral blood, obtained on day 0 of AZD1222 vaccination. The receptors originated from an adult in good health.

CDR3 nucleotide sequence: TGTGCCAGCAGTTTAGGCCAAGGGGAAAAACTGTTTTTT. Protein: CASSLGQGEKLFF. The V and J genes are TRBV27 and TRBJ1-4; D uncertain. Germline V lookup: CDR1 MNHEY, CDR2 SMNVEV (reference sequence). Deletions cut 2 bases from V and 8 bases from J, with 9 bases between. CDR3 size: 13 residues. Full variable domain (remainder filled in from reference TRBV27 and TRBJ1-4): EAQVTQNPRYLITVTGKKLTVTCSQNMNHEYMSWYRQDPGLGLRQIYYSMNVEVTDKGDVPEGYKVSRKEKRNFPLILESPSPNQTSLYFCASSLGQGEKLFFGSGTQLSVL.

This clone was counted once. The rearrangement joins TRBV6-2 or TRBV6-3 to TRBJ2-5; 7 bases fit TRBD2. CDR3 size: 16 residues. CDR1 and CDR2 (germline): MNHEY, SVGEGT. Germline trimming cut 2 bases from V and 5 bases from J; bases unmatched to any gene: 11. CDR3 sequence reads: CASSYPLALREETQYF. As DNA, the CDR3 is TGTGCCAGCAGTTACCCACTAGCGCTGAGAGAGGAGACCCAGTACTTC.

The table lists this clone with a few counts. The CDR3: CASSVAGQGIPSGYTF. The CDR3 bases are TGTGCCAGCAGCGTAGCGGGACAGGGTATCCCCTCTGGCTACACCTTC. This chain uses TRBV9 with TRBJ1-2; 9 bases fit TRBD1. With 0 bases clipped from V and 7 bases from J, the junction kept 10 bases outside the gene matches. This CDR3 is built from 16 residues. CDR1 and CDR2 from the germline V gene are SGDLS and YYNGEE.

This chain connects TRBV7-9 to TRBJ2-7; 10 bases map to TRBD2. The CDR3 extends over 16 amino acids. Losses at the gene ends were 4 bases for V and 4 bases for J; bases not matched to a gene: 10. Germline CDR1 SEHNR, CDR2 FQNEAQ (reference sequence). The CDR3 DNA is TGTGCCAGCAGCTCCGCTAGCGGGAGTTCTCGTTACGAGCAGTACTTC. Translating it yields CASSSASGSSRYEQYF.

The V call is TRBV27, the J call TRBJ1-6; maybe TRBD1 (5 bases). V was trimmed by 5 bases and J by 14 bases, leaving 25 bases between them. CDR1 and CDR2 from the germline V gene are MNHEY and SMNVEV (reference sequence). The CDR3 sequence is 16 residues long. The CDR3 sequence is CASSPPGAQGPWTLHF. CDR3 DNA sequence: TGTGCCAGCAGTCCCCCCGGCGCGCAGGGCCCATGGACCCTCCACTTT.

This chain connects TRBV27 to TRBJ2-2, with D perhaps matching TRBD1 (5 bases). The CDR3 runs to 15 residues. V lost 2 bases, J lost 3 bases, and 10 bases lay in between. The germline CDR1 and CDR2 sequences are MNHEY and SMNVEV (reference sequence). In DNA, the CDR3 is TGTGCCAGCAGTTTAGGGCAGGGTCACACCGGGGAGCTGTTTTTT. The encoded protein is CASSLGQGHTGELFF.

The V and J genes are TRBV13 and TRBJ1-1, with TRBD1 as a possible D gene (6 bases). Germline lookup yields CDR1 PRHDT and CDR2 FYEKMQ (reference sequence). The CDR3 has 13 amino acids. Trimming took 7 bases from V and 8 from J, leaving 17 bases between them. CDR3 DNA: TGTGCCAGCACCCTCCTCAGGGGACAAGAAGCTTTCTTT. Its translation is CASTLLRGQEAFF.

This chain connects TRBV13 to TRBJ1-6, with D unclear. The CDR3 runs to 14 residues. Per the germline V gene, CDR1 is PRHDT and CDR2 is FYEKMQ (reference sequence). The V end lost 3 bases, the J end lost 8 bases, and 11 bases lay between the germline ends. The CDR3, as DNA: TGTGCCAGCAGCTTTTCGGCAGAAGATTCACCCCTCCACTTT. Translation: CASSFSAEDSPLHF.

The chain employs TRBV29-1 and TRBJ1-1, with a weak D call TRBD1 (6 bases). In germline, CDR1 is SQVTM, CDR2 ANQGSEA. V was clipped by 4 bases and J by 0 bases, with 9 bases between them. There are 13 residues in the CDR3. The CDR3: CSVAGVMNTEAFF. In nucleotides, the CDR3 is TGCAGCGTTGCAGGGGTTATGAACACTGAAGCTTTCTTT.

The rearrangement links TRBV2 to TRBJ1-1; D unresolved. CDR1 SNHLY and CDR2 FYNNEI come from the germline V gene. CDR3 length equals 12 residues. Deletions cut 7 bases from V and 4 bases from J, with 10 bases between. CDR3 residues: CASMLGPTEAFF. The CDR3 bases are TGTGCCAGCATGCTGGGTCCCACTGAAGCTTTCTTT.

V and J are TRBV3-1 (or the pseudogene TRBV3-2) and TRBJ1-1; 9 bases line up with TRBD1. There are 14 residues in the CDR3. Germline trimming cut 2 bases from V and 5 bases from J; bases unmatched to any gene: 3. Germline V lookup: CDR1 LGHDT, CDR2 YNNKEL (reference sequence). CDR3 in DNA: TGTGCCAGCAGCCAAACTGGACAGGGGACTGAAGCTTTCTTT. Translating it yields CASSQTGQGTEAFF.

This clone showed up many times. The chain couples TRBV21-1 to TRBJ2-7; no DNA check was done on the table's D call, TRBD2. TRBV21-1 is a listed pseudogene. The CDR3 has 15 residues. As DNA, the CDR3 is TGTGCCAGCACCCGGGTGGCAATTCAAGGATACGAGCAGTACTTC. The encoded protein is CASTRVAIQGYEQYF.

V usage is TRBV6-5 and J usage is TRBJ1-1, with a weak D call TRBD1 (6 bases). CDR1 and CDR2 from the germline V gene are MNHEY and SVGAGI. This CDR3 contains 14 residues. Trimming removed 0 bases at V and 4 bases at J, with 9 bases between. Written as DNA, the CDR3 is TGTGCCAGCAGTTACTCGGGGGGCGGCACTGAAGCTTTCTTT. This encodes CASSYSGGGTEAFF.

The chain recombines TRBV28 with TRBJ2-5; 14 bases fit TRBD2. J gave up 5 bases and V 2 bases, and 19 bases lay outside the gene matches. The CDR3 sequence is 21 residues long. Looked up from germline, CDR1 is MDHEN and CDR2 is SYDVKM. CDR3 bases: TGTGCCAGCAGTTTAGACAGGGGGCCGAGGGGGACTAGCGGGAGTAGGGAGACCCAGTACTTC. It codes for CASSLDRGPRGTSGSRETQYF.

This chain joins TRBV28 and TRBJ2-7, with D perhaps matching TRBD1 (6 bases). V lost 5 bases and J 2 bases, leaving 13 bases between the germline ends. Looked up from germline, CDR1 is MDHEN and CDR2 is SYDVKM. The CDR3 sequence is 14 residues long. CDR3: CASSAPTGAYEQYF. The CDR3, as DNA: TGTGCCAGCAGTGCCCCGACAGGAGCCTACGAGCAGTACTTC.

The genes are TRBV2 and TRBJ2-2; D is uncertain. Germline V gene sequence: CDR1 SNHLY, CDR2 FYNNEI. The CDR3 is 13 residues long. With 5 bases removed from V and 4 bases from J, the gap between germline ends came to 8 bases. The DNA for the CDR3 is TGTGCCAGCAGTACCGGACGCACCGGGGAGCTGTTTTTT. Protein sequence: CASSTGRTGELFF.

The rearrangement joins TRBV28 to TRBJ2-3; 9 nucleotides line up with TRBD2. Losses at the gene ends were 1 base for V and 11 bases for J; bases not matched to a gene: 7. This CDR3 is 14 amino acids long. CDR1 is MDHEN, CDR2 SYDVKM, per germline. CDR3 amino acids: CASSLLREGSEQYF. The CDR3 DNA follows: TGTGCCAGCAGTTTATTGCGGGAGGGAAGTGAGCAGTATTTT.

V gene TRBV4-3 combines with J gene TRBJ1-2; 9 nucleotides line up with TRBD1. V lost 0 bases, J lost 4 bases, and 12 bases stayed unmatched. CDR3 size: 18 residues. Germline CDR1 reads LGHNA; CDR2 reads YSLEER. The CDR3 region is CASSQEGQGILDPYGYTF. In DNA, the CDR3 is TGCGCCAGCAGCCAAGAAGGACAGGGGATCTTGGATCCCTATGGCTACACCTTC.

The chain carries TRBV5-1 and TRBJ2-7; 10 bases are a match to TRBD2. The trim removed 2 bases at V and 6 bases at J, leaving 5 bases unmatched. This CDR3 has 14 residues. Germline V gene lookup returns CDR1 SGHRS and CDR2 YFSETQ. The CDR3 here is CASSLSGTSAEQYF. The CDR3 region has the DNA TGCGCCAGCAGCTTATCCGGGACTAGCGCCGAGCAGTACTTC. Full variable domain (remainder filled in from reference TRBV5-1 and TRBJ2-7): KAGVTQTPRYLIKTRGQQVTLSCSPISGHRSVSWYQQTPGQGLQFLFEYFSETQRNKGNFPGRFSGRQFSNSRSEMNVSTLELGDSALYLCASSLSGTSAEQYFGPGTRLTVT.

This rearrangement joins TRBV5-1 to TRBJ1-1; possible D gene TRBD1, 6 bases. CDR1 SGHRS and CDR2 YFSETQ come from the germline V gene. CDR3 length equals 15 residues. Trimming stripped 6 bases from V and 1 base from J, with 16 bases between. The DNA of the CDR3 is TGCGCCAGCAACCCGGCGGGGGGCGGGAACACTGAAGCTTTCTTT. This sequence encodes CASNPAGGGNTEAFF.

CDR3 region: CASSIPTWNTEAFF. In DNA form, the CDR3 reads TGTGCCAGCAGCATCCCCACGTGGAACACTGAAGCTTTCTTT. This chain links TRBV5-6 with TRBJ1-1; D ambiguous. V lost 4 bases, J lost 1 base, and 11 bases lay in between. The CDR3 length is 14 residues. Germline V CDR1 and CDR2: SGHDT, YYEEEE.